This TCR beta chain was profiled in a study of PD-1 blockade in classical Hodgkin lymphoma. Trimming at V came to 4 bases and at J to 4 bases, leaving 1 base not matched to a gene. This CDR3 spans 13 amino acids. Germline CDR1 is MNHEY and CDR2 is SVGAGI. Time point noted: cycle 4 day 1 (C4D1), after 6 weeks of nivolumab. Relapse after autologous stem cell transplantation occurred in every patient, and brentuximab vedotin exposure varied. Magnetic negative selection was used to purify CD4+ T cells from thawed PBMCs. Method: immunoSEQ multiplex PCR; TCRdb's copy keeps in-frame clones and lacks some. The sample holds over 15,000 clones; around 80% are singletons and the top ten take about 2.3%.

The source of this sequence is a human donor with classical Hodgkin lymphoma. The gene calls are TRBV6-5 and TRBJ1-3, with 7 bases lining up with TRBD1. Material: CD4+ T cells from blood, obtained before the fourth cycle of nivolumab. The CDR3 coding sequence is TGTGCCAGCAGTTCAGGGGGAGGAAACACCATATATTTT. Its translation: CASSSGGGNTIYF.